What follows describes a single TCR beta chain. Its target is unknown. The CDR3 end falls 3 residues outside the read, so it is completed with the germline J gene. The sample comes from a study of Tregs in tolerant kidney transplant recipients. Study-wide points: Some patients' samples used different primers over time, so nucleotide sequences weren't comparable. Tolerant patients' donor-specific Tregs expanded beyond overall Tregs, suggesting antigen-driven growth.

Trimming pared 4 bases from V and 7 bases from J, leaving 15 bases between. Looked up from germline, CDR1 is SGHDT and CDR2 is YYEEEE. The CDR3 extends over 15 amino acids. The protocol was immunoSEQ multiplex PCR, while the TCRdb copy is restricted to in-frame clones and leaves out a portion. The repertoire table contains tens of thousands of clones. This clonotype was obtained from a human donor who received a combined kidney and bone marrow transplant. The starting material was CD4+ T cells from blood, obtained before the transplant. This chain connects TRBV5-6 to TRBJ1-6; tentatively, D is TRBD1 (5 bases). CDR3 protein: CASSTGQGLNSPLHF. Partial CDR3 DNA: TGTGCCAGCAGCACCGGGCAGGGCCTGAATTCACCC.